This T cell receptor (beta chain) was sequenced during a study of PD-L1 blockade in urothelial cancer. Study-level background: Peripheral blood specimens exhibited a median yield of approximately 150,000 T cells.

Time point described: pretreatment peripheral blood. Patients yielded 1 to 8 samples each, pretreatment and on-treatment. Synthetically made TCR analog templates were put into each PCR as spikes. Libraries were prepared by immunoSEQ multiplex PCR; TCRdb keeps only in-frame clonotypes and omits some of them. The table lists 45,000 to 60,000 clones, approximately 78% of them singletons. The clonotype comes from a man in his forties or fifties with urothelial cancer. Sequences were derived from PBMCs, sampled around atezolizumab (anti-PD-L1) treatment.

CDR3 in amino acids: CASRPGQSTDTQYF. In nucleotides, the CDR3 is TGTGCCAGCAGACCGGGACAAAGCACAGATACGCAGTATTTT. The chain couples TRBV6-4 to TRBJ2-3; TRBD1 is a possible D gene (6 bases). The V gene lost 6 bases and the J gene lost 0 bases, with 10 bases spanning the gap. In germline, CDR1 is MRHNA, CDR2 SNTAGT. CDR3 length equals 14 residues.